This entry lists 15 T cell receptor beta chains sequenced from one sample in a study of beta chain features in type 1 diabetes. Study findings and constraints: Shorter TCRB CDR3s, moderately but significantly so, marked every one of the four CD4+ subsets in Type 1 diabetes patients.

Every isolated RNA sample was fully reverse transcribed, so sequencing captured expressed TCRB transcripts. The table came from immunoSEQ multiplex PCR; TCRdb's copy has only in-frame clones and leaves some out. The table lists 150,000 to 190,000 clones, 9% to 12% of them singletons, with more than 0.4% in the top ten. No antigen is known for these receptors. Specimen: central memory CD4+ T cells from blood. Source of these receptors: a man aged 30-40 years with type 1 diabetes.

This clone was found a few times. The J gene is TRBJ1-1, the V gene TRBV29-1, with D possibly matching TRBD1 (5 bases). Germline V CDR1 and CDR2: SQVTM, ANQGSEA. V lost 6 bases, J lost 4 bases, and 18 bases lay in between. The length of the CDR3 is 14 residues. CDR3: CSVGPVGGSTEAFF. DNA of the CDR3: TGCAGCGTAGGTCCCGTCGGGGGGAGCACTGAAGCTTTCTTT.

This chain connects TRBV10-3 to TRBJ2-3; 11 bases map to TRBD2. CDR1 is ENHRY and CDR2 is SYGVKD in the germline V gene. CDR3 length: 14 residues. V shed 7 bases and J 3 bases; nucleotides not matched to a gene: 3. The CDR3 coding sequence is TGTGCCATCAAGGGACTAGCGGATACAGATACGCAGTATTTT. This encodes CAIKGLADTDTQYF.

On this clone: Other nucleotide sequences from this sample produce the same CDR3. This chain connects TRBV7-2 to TRBJ2-7, with 8 bases that match TRBD1. The CDR3 totals 12 residues. Per the germline V gene, CDR1 is SGHTA and CDR2 is FQGNSA. Trimming cost V 2 bases and J 7 bases; bases outside gene matches: 1. Here the CDR3 reads CASSLRDREQYF. The CDR3 bases are TGTGCCAGCAGCTTAAGGGACAGGGAGCAGTACTTC.

The CDR3 here is CASSLSTDDEQFF. As DNA, the CDR3 is TGCGCCAGCAGCTTGTCGACAGACGATGAGCAGTTCTTC. The rearrangement uses TRBV5-1 and TRBJ2-1; a possible D gene is TRBD1 (5 bases). This CDR3 is built from 13 residues. V was cut by 1 base and J by 8 bases, with 10 bases left in between. The germline V gene has CDR1 SGHRS and CDR2 YFSETQ. Supplemented by reference TRBV5-1 and TRBJ2-1, the full variable domain reads KAGVTQTPRYLIKTRGQQVTLSCSPISGHRSVSWYQQTPGQGLQFLFEYFSETQRNKGNFPGRFSGRQFSNSRSEMNVSTLELGDSALYLCASSLSTDDEQFFGPGTRLTVL.

The chain links TRBV12-5 to TRBJ2-1; TRBD2 is a possible D gene (5 bases). The CDR3 is 13 amino acids. V was pared by 6 bases and J by 7 bases, with 13 bases between. Germline CDR1 reads LGHNT; CDR2 reads FRNRAP. CDR3 sequence: CASGGVDLNEQFF. The DNA of the CDR3 is TGTGCTAGTGGGGGAGTGGACTTGAATGAGCAGTTCTTC.

The chain uses TRBV5-1 and TRBJ2-3; TRBD1 is a possible D gene (6 bases). This CDR3 spans 15 amino acids. The germline CDR1 and CDR2 sequences are SGHRS and YFSETQ. V lost 3 bases, J lost 4 bases, and 15 bases lay in between. The CDR3 loop is CASSSGTKTADTQYF. CDR3 nucleotide sequence: TGCGCCAGCAGCTCGGGGACAAAGACGGCAGATACGCAGTATTTT.

The chain uses TRBV4-1 and TRBJ2-3; possible D gene TRBD1, 5 bases. Trimming left V 7 bases short and J 4 bases short, with 18 bases between. Germline loops: CDR1 MGHRA, CDR2 YSYEKL. This CDR3 has 15 amino acids. CDR3: CASKVQGWGADTQYF. The CDR3 DNA reads TGCGCCAGCAAGGTCCAGGGTTGGGGCGCAGATACGCAGTATTTT.

The table lists this clone with a few counts. The chain combines TRBV7-2 with TRBJ2-1; possible D gene TRBD2, 5 bases. With 1 base removed from V and 7 bases from J, the gap between germline ends came to 8 bases. CDR1 and CDR2 (germline): SGHTA, FQGNSA. The CDR3 has 13 residues. The CDR3 DNA reads as TGTGCCAGCAGCTTAGTTCAGCGGAATGAGCAGTTCTTC. This translates into CASSLVQRNEQFF.

This clone was observed a few times. This chain links TRBV5-1 with TRBJ1-4; TRBD1 matches 7 bases. V lost 2 bases to trimming and J lost 7 bases; unmatched junction nucleotides: 2. CDR1 is SGHRS, CDR2 YFSETQ, per germline. CDR3 length equals 13 residues. The CDR3 coding sequence is TGCGCCAGCAGCTTCGACAGGGCTGAAAAACTGTTTTTT. Its translation: CASSFDRAEKLFF.

This sequence joins TRBV7-9 and TRBJ2-7, with 13 bases aligning to TRBD2. CDR1 SEHNR and CDR2 FQNEAQ come from the germline V gene (reference sequence). This CDR3 has 15 amino acids. The junction had 4 bases not matched to a gene; V was cut back by 5 bases and J by 3 bases. CDR3 in DNA: TGTGCCAGCAGCCGCGGGACTAGCGGGATCTACGAGCAGTACTTC. Its protein is CASSRGTSGIYEQYF.

This clone turned up a few times. This chain joins TRBV28 and TRBJ2-3, with a tentative D call TRBD2 (6 bases). Germline values: CDR1 MDHEN, CDR2 SYDVKM. The CDR3 is 17 amino acids. V was clipped by 7 bases and J by 2 bases, with 22 bases between them. CDR3 protein: CASTQPRDSRYTDTQYF. DNA of the CDR3: TGTGCCAGCACCCAACCGAGGGACTCGCGTTACACAGATACGCAGTATTTT.

This clone was counted at least ten times. This chain joins TRBV23-1 and TRBJ2-2; D uncertain. TRBV23-1 is sorted into the ORF group, with uncertain function. V lost 6 bases and J 6 bases, leaving 5 bases between the germline ends. This CDR3 is 11 amino acids long. CDR3 bases: TGCGCCAGCAGGAGTGCCGGGGAGCTGTTTTTT. The encoded protein is CASRSAGELFF.

Here the CDR3 DNA reads TGTGCCAGCAGTTTTTTTCTCGGGGGCCAAGAGACCCAGTACTTC. Residues: CASSFFLGGQETQYF. The chain couples TRBV27 to TRBJ2-5, with D perhaps TRBD2 (6 bases). Germline CDR1 MNHEY, CDR2 SMNVEV (reference sequence). The CDR3 covers 15 residues. The V end lost 3 bases, the J end lost 1 base, and 12 bases lay between the germline ends.

This clone came up a few times. The CDR3 DNA reads TGTGCCAGCACCCTGGGACAGCCCTACGAGCAGTACTTC. It is translated as CASTLGQPYEQYF. This chain joins TRBV28 and TRBJ2-7; 7 positions agree with TRBD1. CDR1 MDHEN and CDR2 SYDVKM come from the germline V gene. Trimming at V came to 7 bases and at J to 2 bases, leaving 5 bases not matched to a gene. The CDR3 spans 13 residues.

In its sample, this clone was seen a few times. CDR3 loop: CASIPGGGFGANVLTF. In DNA, the CDR3 is TGCGCCAGCATCCCGGGAGGCGGGTTTGGGGCCAACGTCCTGACTTTC. This chain joins TRBV5-1 and TRBJ2-6; 7 nucleotides align to TRBD2. The CDR3 totals 16 residues. The trim removed 6 bases at V and 3 bases at J, leaving 9 bases unmatched. Looked up from germline, CDR1 is SGHRS and CDR2 is YFSETQ.